A single sample is the source of the 24 T cell receptor beta chains below, sequenced in a study of Tregs in tolerant kidney transplant recipients. Produced via immunoSEQ multiplex PCR; TCRdb's table is partial and in-frame only. The table includes 55,000 to 75,000 clones, around 87% detected once. Related graft donors supplied nonmyeloablative bone marrow transplants, and mixed chimerism was transient. The source was CD4+ T cells from blood (PBMCs), collected 6 months after the transplant. All receptors come from a human patient who received a combined kidney and bone marrow transplant. Some of these T cells may belong to the graft donor.

This clone has a handful of counts. V and J are TRBV25-1 and TRBJ1-4; the match to TRBD1 covers 7 bases. J gave up 6 bases and V 2 bases, and 3 bases lay outside the gene matches. The length of the CDR3 is 14 residues. CDR1 MGHDK and CDR2 SYGVNS come from the germline V gene. In DNA, the CDR3 is TGTGCCAGCAGTGAAGACAGGGCTTATGAAAAACTGTTTTTT. Its protein is CASSEDRAYEKLFF.

By share, this clone counts as medium-sized. This rearrangement joins TRBV30 to TRBJ2-1; no reliable D call. CDR3 size: 11 residues. Germline V gives CDR1 GTSNPN, CDR2 SVGIG (reference sequence). The V end was cut by 3 bases, the J end by 4 bases, with 4 bases between. The DNA of the CDR3 is TGTGCCTGGAGCCCTTACAATGAGCAGTTCTTC. It yields the protein CAWSPYNEQFF.

The CDR3 protein is CASSIRRLAGTDTQYF. Here the CDR3 DNA reads TGTGCCAGTAGTATACGACGACTAGCGGGTACAGATACGCAGTATTTT. V and J are TRBV19 and TRBJ2-3, with 10 bases matching TRBD2. The CDR3 totals 16 residues. Per the germline V gene, CDR1 is LNHDA and CDR2 is SQIVND (reference sequence). J lost 3 bases, V lost 2 bases, and 5 bases had no gene match.

The rearrangement joins TRBV9 to TRBJ2-1; TRBD2 matches at 13 bases. Germline CDR1 and CDR2: SGDLS and YYNGEE. The junction had 11 bases not matched to a gene; V was cut back by 4 bases and J by 7 bases. The CDR3 length is 17 residues. This CDR3 is CASSPRLWTSGSNEQFF. CDR3 DNA: TGTGCCAGCAGCCCGCGCCTCTGGACTAGCGGGAGTAATGAGCAGTTCTTC.

The V gene is TRBV7-3, the J gene TRBJ2-1; D might be TRBD2 (6 bases). Germline assignment: CDR1 SGHTA and CDR2 FQGTGA. The CDR3 loop spans 14 amino acids. With 2 bases removed from V and 2 bases from J, the gap between germline ends came to 7 bases. The CDR3 region has the DNA TGTGCCAGCAGCTTAGGAGGGACCTACAATGAGCAGTTCTTC. Its protein is CASSLGGTYNEQFF.

The chain is built from TRBV10-3 and TRBJ1-1; 7 bases line up with TRBD1. The junction had 10 bases not matched to a gene; V was cut back by 6 bases and J by 0 bases. CDR3 length: 16 residues. In germline, CDR1 is ENHRY, CDR2 SYGVKD. CDR3 region: CAISLTLGQMNTEAFF. The DNA for the CDR3 is TGTGCCATCAGCCTAACACTGGGACAGATGAACACTGAAGCTTTCTTT.

The chain joins TRBV10-3 to TRBJ2-7; possibly TRBD1 for D (5 bases). The CDR3 covers 15 residues. Trimming shortened V by 3 bases and J by 0 bases, and 12 bases separated the two germline ends. Germline CDR1 and CDR2: ENHRY and SYGVKD. The CDR3 loop is CAISEGVDNSYEQYF. CDR3 sequence (DNA): TGTGCCATCAGTGAAGGGGTGGACAACTCCTACGAGCAGTACTTC.

This rearrangement joins TRBV4-1 to TRBJ2-1; D not certain. The CDR3 consists of 14 residues. V was shortened by 1 base and J by 6 bases, with 10 bases between the two germline ends. Per germline, CDR1 MGHRA and CDR2 YSYEKL. In DNA form, the CDR3 reads TGCGCCAGCAGCCAAGCGGGTAGGAGCAATGAGCAGTTCTTC. Translating gives CASSQAGRSNEQFF.

The CDR3 reads CASARGGTGNTIYF. For the CDR3, the DNA is TGCGCCAGCGCCCGGGGGGGAACTGGAAACACCATATATTTT. The chain couples TRBV5-1 to TRBJ1-3, with D perhaps matching TRBD1 (5 bases). Per germline, CDR1 SGHRS and CDR2 YFSETQ. The ends were cut back, 7 bases at V and 2 bases at J, with 13 bases in the middle. The CDR3 length is 14 residues.

The V gene is TRBV6-1, the J gene TRBJ1-2; weak D call: TRBD1 (6 bases). Germline values: CDR1 MNHNS, CDR2 SASEGT. The CDR3 is made up of 14 amino acids. V lost 7 bases and J lost 2, with 14 bases in between. CDR3 in amino acids: CASKRAGENYGYTF. CDR3 DNA: TGTGCCAGCAAACGGGCAGGGGAAAACTATGGCTACACCTTC.

The chain recombines TRBV18 with TRBJ2-1, with no clear D. The germline V and J ends were trimmed by 4 bases and 4 bases, with 8 bases remaining between them. This CDR3 has 13 residues. Germline V CDR1 and CDR2: KGHSH, LQKENI. In nucleotides, the CDR3 is TGTGCCAGCTCACTAGATCTGTACAATGAGCAGTTCTTC. Amino acids: CASSLDLYNEQFF.

A note on this clone: The junction departs from germline at one end; a sequencing error may be responsible. This chain links TRBV11-3 with TRBJ2-1; 8 bases are shared with TRBD2. Germline values: CDR1 SGHNT, CDR2 YENEEA. This CDR3 spans 16 amino acids. The CDR3 protein is CASSLRLARGYNERFF. In DNA form, the CDR3 reads TGTGCCAGCAGCCTGCGACTAGCGAGGGGCTACAATGAGCGGTTCTTC.

The gene calls are TRBV5-1 and TRBJ1-1; D uncertain. CDR3 length: 14 amino acids. The V end lost 1 base, the J end lost 3 bases, and 10 bases lay between the germline ends. Germline lookup yields CDR1 SGHRS and CDR2 YFSETQ. Here the CDR3 DNA reads TGCGCCAGCAGCTTGCATCCCCCGGACACTGAAGCTTTCTTT. Amino acids: CASSLHPPDTEAFF.

The V gene is TRBV27, the J gene TRBJ2-7; D may be TRBD1 (5 bases). V was clipped by 3 bases and J by 5 bases, with 11 bases between them. The CDR3 length is 13 residues. CDR1 MNHEY and CDR2 SMNVEV come from the germline V gene (reference sequence). CDR3: CASSFSRVDEQYF. DNA of the CDR3: TGTGCCAGCAGTTTCTCCAGGGTGGACGAGCAGTACTTC.

J is TRBJ2-3 and V is TRBV5-1; D may be TRBD2 (5 bases). V lost 2 bases and J lost 3, with 10 bases in between. CDR3 size: 14 residues. CDR1 is SGHRS and CDR2 is YFSETQ in the germline V gene. The CDR3 sequence: CASSLLEPTDTQYF. CDR3 nucleotide sequence: TGCGCCAGCAGCTTACTAGAGCCAACAGATACGCAGTATTTT. The whole variable domain, remainder taken from reference TRBV5-1 and TRBJ2-3, is KAGVTQTPRYLIKTRGQQVTLSCSPISGHRSVSWYQQTPGQGLQFLFEYFSETQRNKGNFPGRFSGRQFSNSRSEMNVSTLELGDSALYLCASSLLEPTDTQYFGPGTRLTVL.

This clone occurred once. V usage is TRBV6-6 and J usage is TRBJ2-1; 8 bases align to TRBD1. V lost 2 bases and J lost 9; bases outside the gene matches: 6. Germline-derived CDR1 and CDR2 are MNHNY and SVGAGI (reference sequence). This CDR3 is 14 amino acids long. CDR3 sequence: CASSYLDRVGEQFF. CDR3 nucleotides: TGTGCCAGCAGTTACCTGGACAGGGTTGGTGAGCAGTTCTTC.

This chain connects TRBV10-3 to TRBJ2-2; D may be TRBD1 (5 bases). Germline-derived CDR1 and CDR2 are ENHRY and SYGVKD. CDR3 length: 11 amino acids. Deletions cut 8 bases from V and 7 bases from J, with 8 bases between. CDR3 bases: TGTGCCATCGGAGACAGCGGGGAGCTGTTTTTT. Translated, it gives CAIGDSGELFF.

This clone was detected a few times. This chain links TRBV6-5 with TRBJ1-1; D remains unclear. Looked up from germline, CDR1 is MNHEY and CDR2 is SVGAGI. The CDR3 totals 14 residues. V was clipped by 4 bases and J by 2 bases, with 11 bases between them. CDR3 nucleotides: TGTGCCAGCAGTTCGTTCCGGGGAAACACTGAAGCTTTCTTT. Protein sequence: CASSSFRGNTEAFF.

The chain combines TRBV5-1 with TRBJ2-5; 7 bases map to TRBD1. The CDR3 is 14 amino acids. J gave up 4 bases and V 4 bases, and 7 bases lay outside the gene matches. CDR1 and CDR2 from the germline V gene are SGHRS and YFSETQ. The DNA for the CDR3 is TGCGCCAGCAGCCCACAGACAGGGCGAGAGACCCAGTACTTC. This encodes CASSPQTGRETQYF.

The chain links TRBV9 to TRBJ1-4; 10 bases fit TRBD1. V shed 3 bases, J shed 4 bases, and the junction held 3 bases outside the gene matches. Germline loops: CDR1 SGDLS, CDR2 YYNGEE. The CDR3 consists of 15 residues. The CDR3 bases are TGTGCCAGCAGCGGGGACAGGGGCGTTAATGAAAAACTGTTTTTT. It codes for CASSGDRGVNEKLFF.

This clone has more than one count but fewer than ten. V and J are TRBV19 and TRBJ1-5, with D possibly being TRBD1 (6 bases). Germline CDR1 is LNHDA and CDR2 is SQIVND (reference sequence). The CDR3 is 17 amino acids. V was trimmed by 4 bases and J by 0 bases, leaving 16 bases between them. In DNA form, the CDR3 reads TGTGCCAGTAGTACTCCGGACAGAATGTATAGCAATCAGCCCCAGCATTTT. Amino acid sequence: CASSTPDRMYSNQPQHF.

The V call is TRBV5-6, the J call TRBJ2-2; D unclear. The CDR3 loop spans 14 amino acids. Trimming left V 1 base short and J 7 bases short, with 11 bases between. CDR1 is SGHDT and CDR2 is YYEEEE in the germline V gene. The CDR3 reads CASSLRVFIGELFF. DNA for the CDR3: TGTGCCAGCAGCTTGCGGGTGTTCATCGGGGAGCTGTTTTTT.

For the CDR3, the DNA is TGTGCCAGCAGTACGACAGGGGAAAGCTCCTACGAGCAGTACTTC. It codes for CASSTTGESSYEQYF. The chain is built from TRBV28 and TRBJ2-7; 8 nucleotides match TRBD1. The J segment lost 0 bases and the V segment lost 5 bases, leaving 6 bases of the junction unmatched. Germline assignment: CDR1 MDHEN and CDR2 SYDVKM. The CDR3 is 15 amino acids.

V and J are TRBV5-1 and TRBJ2-1, with D unresolved. The CDR3 spans 15 residues. Between the trimmed V and J ends, which lost 7 bases and 5 bases, there was a span of 19 bases. CDR1 is SGHRS and CDR2 is YFSETQ in the germline V gene. DNA for the CDR3: TGCGCCAGCGGATCTAGTTTCAGCGCCAACAATGAGCAGTTCTTC. It is translated as CASGSSFSANNEQFF. The full variable domain, in which reference TRBV5-1 and TRBJ2-1 provide the parts outside the CDR3, is KAGVTQTPRYLIKTRGQQVTLSCSPISGHRSVSWYQQTPGQGLQFLFEYFSETQRNKGNFPGRFSGRQFSNSRSEMNVSTLELGDSALYLCASGSSFSANNEQFFGPGTRLTVL.